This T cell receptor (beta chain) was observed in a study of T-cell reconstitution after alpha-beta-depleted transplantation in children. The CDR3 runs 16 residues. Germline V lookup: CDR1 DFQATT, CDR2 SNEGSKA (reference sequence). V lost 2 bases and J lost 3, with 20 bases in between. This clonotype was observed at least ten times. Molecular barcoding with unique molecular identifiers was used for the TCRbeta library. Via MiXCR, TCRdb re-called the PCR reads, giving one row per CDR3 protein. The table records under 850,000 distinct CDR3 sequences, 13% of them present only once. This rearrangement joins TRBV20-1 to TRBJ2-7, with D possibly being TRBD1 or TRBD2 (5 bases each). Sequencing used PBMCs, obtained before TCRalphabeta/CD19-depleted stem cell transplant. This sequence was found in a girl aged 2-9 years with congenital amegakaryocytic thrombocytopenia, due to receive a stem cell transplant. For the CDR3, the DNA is TGCAGTGCTAGACATCTCGACCGGGACGCGATCTACGAGCAGTACTTC. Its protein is CSARHLDRDAIYEQYF.